This is a list of T cell receptor beta chains from one sample in a study of T cells in Graves' hyperthyroidism and ophthalmopathy. MiXCR was run by TCRdb on the multiplex PCR reads, yielding one entry per CDR3 protein. The sample carries over 400,000 distinct CDR3 sequences, about 22% recorded once. Material for sequencing was blood. These TCRs come from a woman in her seventies with Graves' ophthalmopathy. Both conserved end residues are part of each CDR3. D genes are given only for firm matches. Only some rows state a clone size, as once, few, many or a class for expanded clones.

>few|TRBD1|TRBJ1-3|TRBV12-3/TRBV12-4
TGTGCCAGCAGTCTGGGACAGGGTGCTGGAAACACCATATATTTT
CASSLGQGAGNTIYF
>few|TRBD2|TRBJ2-3|TRBV5-1
TGCGCCAGCAGCTTCGGGGCTAGCGGCCTCACAGATACGCAGTATTTT
CASSFGASGLTDTQYF
>-|-|TRBJ1-2|TRBV6-1
TGTGCCAGCAGTCCCGGGAGGGTCGGCTATGGCTACACCTTC
CASSPGRVGYGYTF
>-|-|TRBJ2-1|TRBV7-9
TGTGCCAGCAGCTTAGATTGGGGAGTCAATGAGCAGTTCTTC
CASSLDWGVNEQFF
>many|-|TRBJ1-1|TRBV20-1
TGCAGTGCGCGGGACGGGCGCGGCACTGAAGCTTTCTTT
CSARDGRGTEAFF
>many|TRBD1|TRBJ2-7|TRBV28
TGTGCCAGCAGTCTTCTCCGACAGGGGGCGATGGGCTACGAGCAGTACTTC
CASSLLRQGAMGYEQYF
>-|TRBD2|TRBJ2-3|TRBV12-3/TRBV12-4
TGTGCCAGCAACGGGAGGGCAGGGGATACGCAGTATTTT
CASNGRAGDTQYF
>-|-|TRBJ2-7|TRBV19
TGTGCCAGTAGTGAAGGACAGTCTCCCTACGAGCAGTACTTC
CASSEGQSPYEQYF
>few|-|TRBJ1-6|TRBV12-3/TRBV12-4
TGTGCCAGCAGCGCAGGGACAATTTATAATTCACCCCTCCACTTT
CASSAGTIYNSPLHF
>few|TRBD2|TRBJ2-1|TRBV19
TGTGCCAGTAAGCAGACTAGCGGGAAAGGGGGTGCTTTAGGCAATGAGCAGTTCTTC
CASKQTSGKGGALGNEQFF
>few|-|TRBJ2-3|TRBV7-2
TGTGCCAGCAGCCTCCTCTCCGACACGAGAATGGGGGTTCAGGATACGCAGTATTTT
CASSLLSDTRMGVQDTQYF
>-|TRBD1|TRBJ2-1|TRBV27
TGTGCCAGCAGTTTCCGTCGACAGGGACGAAACTACAATGAGCAGTTCTTC
CASSFRRQGRNYNEQFF
>few|TRBD2|TRBJ2-7|TRBV4-1
TGCGCCAGCAGCCAAACGGACATGCTAGGGACTAGCGGATACGAGCAGTACTTC
CASSQTDMLGTSGYEQYF
>-|TRBD1|TRBJ1-1|TRBV27
TGTGCCAGCAGTCCCCTACTGGGACAGGGGAACACTGAAGCTTTCTTT
CASSPLLGQGNTEAFF
>-|-|TRBJ2-1|TRBV25-1
TGTGCCAGCAGGCCTCGGGGTACAATGGACAATGAGCAGTTCTTC
CASRPRGTMDNEQFF
>many|-|TRBJ1-1|TRBV30
TGTGCCTGGAGGGGCACTGAAGCTTTCTTT
CAWRGTEAFF